The clone carrying this T cell receptor (beta chain) was counted many times. This entry belongs to a study of T cell repertoires in cytomegalovirus infection. TCRdb processed the reads anew with MiXCR; each CDR3 protein has one entry. The sample carries a few hundred thousand distinct CDR3 sequences, roughly 13% recorded once. V shed 3 bases and J 7 bases; nucleotides not matched to a gene: 7. This CDR3 contains 14 residues. CDR1 and CDR2 from the germline V gene are MDHEN and SYDVKM. Sequenced: PBMCs. This clonotype was obtained from a human donor in good health (CMV status not recorded). Some clones in this sample may be carry-over from other donors' samples. The V and J genes are TRBV28 and TRBJ1-1; 8 bases align to TRBD1. CDR3: CASSFTGGMVEAFF. CDR3 coding DNA: TGTGCCAGCAGTTTTACAGGGGGAATGGTTGAAGCTTTCTTT.